This T cell receptor beta chain was recovered during a study of blood T cells in healthy people across ages. About the research overall: Template-switching capture recovered about one barcoded beta molecule per two T cells.

Caucasian individuals from Russia who were healthy and aged about 6 to 95 acted as donors. Staff drew roughly 10 milliliters of peripheral blood from each donor. Germline CDR1 is DFQATT and CDR2 is SNEGSKA (reference sequence). The CDR3 is 17 amino acids. J lost 0 bases, V lost 6 bases, and 12 bases had no gene match. PCR was performed a second time for about 7 to 12 cycles using a sample-barcoded 5' primer and a J-beta primer mix. TCRdb recomputed calls from the 5' RACE reads with MiXCR, one row per CDR3 protein. The sample contains about 900,000 distinct CDR3 sequences, around 48% of which appear only once.

The chain joins TRBV20-1 to TRBJ2-3; 10 bases agree with TRBD2. This TCR derives from a man in his thirties or forties in good health. Specimen: blood. CDR3 loop: CSARGSSGGLSTDTQYF. In nucleotides, the CDR3 is TGCAGTGCGCGAGGGAGTAGCGGGGGGCTAAGCACAGATACGCAGTATTTT.